This T cell receptor beta chain was sequenced in a study of cytomegalovirus exposure and HLA in healthy donors. Whole-study findings and limits: A later analysis linked 15,000 to 20,000 TCR beta sequences to HLA alleles at 0.05 false discovery rate.

V gave up 3 bases and J gave up 8 bases; unmatched junction bases: 0. Germline lookup yields CDR1 LNHNV and CDR2 YYDKDF (reference sequence). This CDR3 contains 14 residues. On this clone: Its target is not known.

Donors were ostensibly healthy at sampling, although undocumented immune exposures were probable. PCR involved 60 Vbeta and 13 Jbeta primers. Method: immunoSEQ multiplex PCR; TCRdb's copy keeps in-frame clones and lacks some. The sample has 65,000 to 80,000 clones, approximately 81% seen once; the top ten hold approximately 9%. This receptor was taken from a woman aged 40 to 50 in good health and CMV-seropositive. Source material: PBMCs. This chain connects TRBV15 to TRBJ1-6, with TRBD1 matching over 11 bases. The CDR3 here is CATSRGQGDSPLHF. Written as DNA, the CDR3 is TGTGCCACCAGCAGGGGACAGGGGGATTCACCCCTCCACTTT.